These 23 T cell receptor beta chains were all obtained from the same sample, sequenced in a study of a mutant IDH1 vaccine in newly diagnosed glioma. TCRdb's copy holds only in-frame clones and misses some; the assay was immunoSEQ multiplex PCR. The top ten clones hold around 5.2% of a sample with around 100,000 clones, about four fifths of them seen once. Time point indicated: baseline, week 1 (first vaccination visit). Treatment of the sample: pre-vaccination baseline after standard-of-care therapy. The sample in question was PBMCs, obtained from a glioma patient treated with radiotherapy, temozolomide or both. These TCRs come from a man between 40 and 49 years old with glioma. Some clones in this sample may be carry-over from other donors' samples.

This clone was found a few times. The chain recombines TRBV30 with TRBJ1-1, with 7 bases that match TRBD1. This CDR3 comprises 11 residues. Germline V gene lookup returns CDR1 GTSNPN and CDR2 SVGIG (reference sequence). With 5 bases clipped from V and 12 bases from J, the junction kept 9 bases outside the gene matches. CDR3 protein: CAWVRDRDTFF. CDR3 sequence (DNA): TGTGCCTGGGTCCGCGACAGGGATACTTTCTTT.

For this clone: The junction does not match germline at one end; this may be a read error. The gene calls are TRBV20-1 and TRBJ1-1; D remains unclear. Looked up from germline, CDR1 is DFQATT and CDR2 is SNEGSKA (reference sequence). This CDR3 is 11 amino acids long. The DNA for the CDR3 is TGCAGTGCTCCTAGGAACCCTGAAGCTTTCTTT. This gives the protein CSAPRNPEAFF.

The V gene is TRBV19, the J gene TRBJ2-7; 7 bases agree with TRBD1. CDR1 and CDR2 (germline): LNHDA, SQIVND (reference sequence). This CDR3 has 12 amino acids. V lost 4 bases and J lost 3; bases outside the gene matches: 0. CDR3 in DNA: TGTGCCAGTAGTACAGGGGGCTACGAGCAGTACTTC. Its translation is CASSTGGYEQYF.

This clone has a count of ten or more. The chain combines TRBV30 with TRBJ1-5; D gene unclear. Germline V gene data show CDR1 as GTSNPN and CDR2 as SVGIG (reference sequence). The CDR3 has 12 residues. Trimming pared 1 base from V and 4 bases from J, leaving 5 bases between. The CDR3, as DNA: TGTGCCTGGAGTGGAGTAAATCAGCCCCAGCATTTT. Protein: CAWSGVNQPQHF.

The V call is TRBV6-6, the J call TRBJ2-7; D possibly corresponds to TRBD2 (5 bases). The CDR3 is made up of 15 amino acids. V lost 2 bases, J lost 1 base, and 12 bases lay in between. CDR1 is MNHNY and CDR2 is SVGAGI in the germline V gene (reference sequence). CDR3 nucleotides: TGTGCCAGCAGTTACGAGGGAGTAGGGTCCTACGAGCAGTACTTC. Translating it yields CASSYEGVGSYEQYF.

This rearrangement joins TRBV6-5 to TRBJ2-3, with TRBD2 identical over 8 bases. Germline trimming cut 4 bases from V and 4 bases from J; bases unmatched to any gene: 10. Germline V CDR1 and CDR2: MNHEY, SVGAGI. CDR3 length equals 16 residues. This CDR3 reads CASSSLTGGWADTQYF. The CDR3 region has the DNA TGTGCCAGCAGTTCCCTCACGGGGGGGTGGGCAGATACGCAGTATTTT.

This clone was found once. This chain links TRBV6-5 with TRBJ1-5; D remains unclear. The CDR3 runs to 15 residues. The V and J ends lost 6 bases and 0 bases respectively, with 12 bases between them. The germline CDR1 and CDR2 sequences are MNHEY and SVGAGI. Here the CDR3 reads CASSPTGYSNQPQHF. The CDR3 DNA is TGTGCCAGCAGCCCCACCGGCTATAGCAATCAGCCCCAGCATTTT.

CDR3 sequence reads: CASSQPPGTQYF. The CDR3 DNA follows: TGTGCCAGCAGTCAGCCGCCGGGTACGCAGTATTTT. The chain has TRBV7-9 and TRBJ2-3; D gene uncertain. Trimming stripped 6 bases from V and 8 bases from J, with 12 bases between. In germline, CDR1 is SEHNR, CDR2 FQNEAQ (reference sequence). This CDR3 is built from 12 residues.

The chain is built from TRBV13 and TRBJ2-7; D is possibly TRBD1 or TRBD2 (5 bases each). V lost 5 bases and J lost 0, with 17 bases in between. Per the germline V gene, CDR1 is PRHDT and CDR2 is FYEKMQ (reference sequence). There are 16 residues in the CDR3. DNA of the CDR3: TGTGCCAGCAGCGGGGGAGACAGTAGACTCTCCTACGAGCAGTACTTC. Its translation is CASSGGDSRLSYEQYF. Full variable domain (outside the CDR3, taken from reference TRBV13 and TRBJ2-7): AAGVIQSPRHLIKEKRETATLKCYPIPRHDTVYWYQQGPGQDPQFLISFYEKMQSDKGSIPDRFSAQQFSDYHSELNMSSLELGDSALYFCASSGGDSRLSYEQYFGPGTRLTVT.

The chain is built from TRBV5-1 and TRBJ2-6; perhaps TRBD1 as D (6 bases). V lost 0 bases to trimming and J lost 0 bases, with 13 bases between them. The length of the CDR3 is 18 residues. In germline, CDR1 is SGHRS, CDR2 YFSETQ. The CDR3 loop reads CASSLGTVTSSGANVLTF. The CDR3 region has the DNA TGCGCCAGCAGCTTGGGGACAGTAACCTCCTCTGGGGCCAACGTCCTGACTTTC.

The chain carries TRBV7-2 and TRBJ2-7, with D unresolved. Germline loops: CDR1 SGHTA, CDR2 FQGNSA. The CDR3 covers 15 residues. V was shortened by 1 base and J by 7 bases, with 17 bases between the two germline ends. The CDR3 DNA follows: TGTGCCAGCAGCTTAGGTGGCGAACAAGCCGAAGAGCAGTACTTC. Its translation is CASSLGGEQAEEQYF. The complete variable domain, with remaining parts taken from reference TRBV7-2 and TRBJ2-7, reads GAGVSQSPSNKVTEKGKDVELRCDPISGHTALYWYRQSLGQGLEFLIYFQGNSAPDKSGLPSDRFSAERTGGSVSTLTIQRTQQEDSAVYLCASSLGGEQAEEQYFGPGTRLTVT.

This clone was observed a single time. The V call is TRBV4-1, the J call TRBJ1-6; no clear D gene. Trimming left V 2 bases short and J 5 bases short, with 10 bases between. The CDR3 totals 15 residues. CDR1 and CDR2 (germline): MGHRA, YSYEKL. For the CDR3, the DNA is TGCGCCAGCAGCCAATCCCATGAGGATAATTCACCCCTCCACTTT. Translating gives CASSQSHEDNSPLHF.

This clone came up once. V usage is TRBV18 and J usage is TRBJ2-1; TRBD2 matches at 15 bases. CDR1 KGHSH and CDR2 LQKENI come from the germline V gene. The CDR3 consists of 16 residues. V lost 0 bases and J lost 7; bases outside the gene matches: 1. The DNA of the CDR3 is TGTGCCAGCTCACCACCGGGACTAGCGGGGGGAAATGAGCAGTTCTTC. Its translation: CASSPPGLAGGNEQFF.

This rearrangement joins TRBV2 to TRBJ1-2; 8 bases are shared with TRBD1. The germline gives CDR1 SNHLY, CDR2 FYNNEI. Germline trimming cut 5 bases from V and 3 bases from J; bases unmatched to any gene: 2. The CDR3 is 13 residues long. The CDR3 DNA follows: TGTGCCAGCAGTCAACAGGGGGACTATGGCTACACCTTC. This sequence encodes CASSQQGDYGYTF.

The chain combines TRBV27 with TRBJ1-1; a weak D match, TRBD1 (6 bases). This CDR3 spans 15 amino acids. V shed 5 bases and J shed 7 bases, with 20 bases lying between them. The germline V gene has CDR1 MNHEY and CDR2 SMNVEV (reference sequence). CDR3 sequence (DNA): TGTGCCAGCAGTCCACGGCGGGGGCATAAGGTTGAAGCTTTCTTT. It is translated as CASSPRRGHKVEAFF.

This sequence joins TRBV5-1 and TRBJ2-3; D is undetermined. This CDR3 has 14 amino acids. Trimming stripped 0 bases from V and 0 bases from J, with 5 bases between. Germline values: CDR1 SGHRS, CDR2 YFSETQ. CDR3 nucleotide sequence: TGCGCCAGCAGCTTGGAAGGTAGCACAGATACGCAGTATTTT. It is translated as CASSLEGSTDTQYF.

Written as DNA, the CDR3 is TGTGCCAGCAGTGAAGCGGCAGGGGGACGTACTGAAGCTTTCTTT. This sequence encodes CASSEAAGGRTEAFF. The gene calls are TRBV2 and TRBJ1-1; 7 bases map to TRBD1. This CDR3 has 15 residues. The junction had 6 bases not matched to a gene; V was cut back by 0 bases and J by 5 bases. Germline V lookup: CDR1 SNHLY, CDR2 FYNNEI.

The chain carries TRBV19 and TRBJ2-1; D possibly matches TRBD1 or TRBD2 (5 bases each). V lost 9 bases to trimming and J lost 4 bases, with 19 bases between them. CDR3 length: 15 amino acids. Germline CDR1 LNHDA, CDR2 SQIVND (reference sequence). The CDR3 DNA is TGTGCCAGCACTCCCTCAGGGTCGGGGTACAATGAGCAGTTCTTC. Amino acids: CASTPSGSGYNEQFF. The whole variable domain, filled in from reference TRBV19 and TRBJ2-1, reads DGGITQSPKYLFRKEGQNVTLSCEQNLNHDAMYWYRQDPGQGLRLIYYSQIVNDFQKGDIAEGYSVSREKKESFPLTVTSAQKNPTAFYLCASTPSGSGYNEQFFGPGTRLTVL.

The V gene is TRBV7-8, the J gene TRBJ2-5, with TRBD1 identical over 8 bases. J lost 5 bases, V lost 5 bases, and 10 bases had no gene match. Looked up from germline, CDR1 is SGHVS and CDR2 is FQNEAQ. The CDR3 sequence is 15 residues long. The chain's CDR3 is CASSRLTGVSETQYF. In DNA, the CDR3 is TGTGCCAGCAGCAGGCTGACAGGGGTATCGGAGACCCAGTACTTC.

This chain joins TRBV5-4 and TRBJ1-4, with 10 bases matching TRBD1. The CDR3 sequence is 17 residues long. With 1 base clipped from V and 0 bases from J, the junction kept 3 bases outside the gene matches. Looked up from germline, CDR1 is SGHNT and CDR2 is YYREEE (reference sequence). The CDR3 region has the DNA TGTGCCAGCAGCTTGAGGGACAGGGGTGCAACTAATGAAAAACTGTTTTTT. Its translation: CASSLRDRGATNEKLFF.

This chain connects TRBV7-9 to TRBJ2-7; D not certain. V lost 5 bases and J lost 1, with 9 bases in between. CDR3 length: 13 amino acids. Looked up from germline, CDR1 is SEHNR and CDR2 is FQNEAQ (reference sequence). This CDR3 is CASSTHPSYEQYF. CDR3 DNA sequence: TGTGCCAGCAGCACGCACCCTTCCTACGAGCAGTACTTC.

The chain links TRBV2 to TRBJ1-1, with D tentatively TRBD1 (6 bases). CDR3 length: 14 residues. V lost 6 bases and J 1 base, leaving 12 bases between the germline ends. Germline assignment: CDR1 SNHLY and CDR2 FYNNEI. Here the CDR3 DNA reads TGTGCCAGCAGGAGCAGGGGAGGGAACACTGAAGCTTTCTTT. Amino acids: CASRSRGGNTEAFF.

The chain combines TRBV6-5 with TRBJ1-4, with D unclear. CDR1 is MNHEY, CDR2 SVGAGI, per germline. The CDR3 consists of 13 residues. Trimming removed 6 bases from V and 4 bases from J, with 9 bases in between. The CDR3 DNA reads TGTGCCAGCAGATCGGACGGTAATGAAAAACTGTTTTTT. Its translation: CASRSDGNEKLFF.